Listed here are 8 T cell receptor beta chains from one sample, sequenced in a study of graft-versus-host responses after intestinal transplantation. Assay: immunoSEQ multiplex PCR; the TCRdb copy retains only in-frame clones and omits some. The profile shows around 110,000 clones, 90% of them singletons. Their specific antigens are unknown. The sample was unstimulated CD4+ T cells sorted from spleen or lymph node cells, taken before intestinal transplant. The receptors were sampled from a human donor who received an intestinal transplant.

V gene TRBV5-8 combines with J gene TRBJ2-5; 13 bases fit TRBD2. V shed 3 bases and J 1 base; nucleotides not matched to a gene: 3. Germline V gene data show CDR1 as SGHTS and CDR2 as YDEGEE. The CDR3 spans 16 residues. CDR3 DNA: TGTGCCAGCAGCTGGACTAGCGGGAGAACCCAAGAGACCCAGTACTTC. It yields the protein CASSWTSGRTQETQYF.

This rearrangement joins TRBV5-1 to TRBJ2-1; 8 bases are a match to TRBD1. Germline V gene lookup returns CDR1 SGHRS and CDR2 YFSETQ. V shed 4 bases and J 7 bases; nucleotides not matched to a gene: 4. There are 13 residues in the CDR3. CDR3 coding DNA: TGCGCCAGCAGCCGGACAGGGTTGAATGAGCAGTTCTTC. It yields the protein CASSRTGLNEQFF.

This clone was seen once. The junction and the germline gene differ at one end; a read error may be behind it. The identical CDR3 is also encoded by other nucleotide sequences in the sample. The chain recombines TRBV12-5 with TRBJ2-2, with 7 bases aligning to TRBD1. The length of the CDR3 is 16 residues. Germline assignment: CDR1 LGHNT and CDR2 FRNRAP. DNA for the CDR3: TGTGCCAGTGGTTTGGTATGGACAGGGAACACCGGGGAGCTGTTTTTT. It translates to CASGLVWTGNTGELFF.

The chain carries TRBV19 and TRBJ2-7; 8 positions match TRBD1. The CDR3 sequence is 14 residues long. V lost 5 bases, J lost 4 bases, and 7 bases stayed unmatched. Germline V gene lookup returns CDR1 LNHDA and CDR2 SQIVND (reference sequence). The CDR3 here is CASSPEDRGYEQYF. DNA of the CDR3: TGTGCCAGTAGTCCAGAAGACAGGGGATACGAGCAGTACTTC.

The gene calls are TRBV18 and TRBJ2-5, with TRBD1 as a possible D gene (5 bases). This CDR3 contains 13 residues. The V gene's germline CDR1 is KGHSH and CDR2 LQKENI. The V gene lost 2 bases and the J gene lost 2 bases, with 6 bases spanning the gap. The CDR3 protein is CASSPKGQETQYF. DNA for the CDR3: TGTGCCAGCTCACCAAAGGGGCAAGAGACCCAGTACTTC.

CDR3 nucleotides: TGTGCCATCAGTGACCCTCAAGGGGCTCCCACAGATACGCAGTATTTT. This codes for CAISDPQGAPTDTQYF. V is TRBV10-3 and J is TRBJ2-3, with D perhaps TRBD1 (5 bases). The CDR3 runs to 16 residues. From germline, CDR1 is ENHRY and CDR2 SYGVKD. V was clipped by 3 bases and J by 2 bases, with 15 bases between them.

The chain is built from TRBV4-2 and TRBJ2-3; D is undetermined. V was cut by 0 bases and J by 0 bases, with 10 bases left in between. The CDR3 runs 16 residues. The germline V gene has CDR1 LGHNA and CDR2 YNFKEQ. This CDR3 is CASSQDKYSSTDTQYF. CDR3 nucleotides: TGTGCCAGCAGCCAAGATAAATACTCTAGCACAGATACGCAGTATTTT.

The rearrangement uses TRBV5-1 and TRBJ2-1; 11 bases map to TRBD1. V was pared by 4 bases and J by 8 bases, with 5 bases of the junction left unmatched. This CDR3 has 14 amino acids. Germline CDR1 SGHRS, CDR2 YFSETQ. Here the CDR3 DNA reads TGCGCCAGCAGCAGGACAGGGGGCATCGATGAGCAGTTCTTC. Translated: CASSRTGGIDEQFF.